This TCR beta chain was recovered during a study of regulatory T cells in long-lasting Graves disease. This clonotype was found a few times. Indicated time point: newly diagnosed GD, antithyroid drugs for less than 3 months. Making the TCR library involved RNA that had been extracted from PBMCs. Germline V gene data show CDR1 as SGHNT and CDR2 as YYREEE (reference sequence). This CDR3 contains 15 residues. With 2 bases removed from V and 2 bases from J, the gap between germline ends came to 10 bases. Building the TCR beta libraries relied on iRepertoire HTBI primers, and CDR3 regions underwent Arm-PCR. MiXCR, run by TCRdb on the multiplex PCR reads, gives a single entry per CDR3 protein. Among 450,000 to 650,000 distinct CDR3 sequences listed, 16% were seen once. These data also featured in a second study, about T cells in Graves' hyperthyroidism and ophthalmopathy.

This receptor was obtained from a woman in her forties or fifties with Graves disease. This chain uses TRBV5-4 with TRBJ2-2; the D gene could be TRBD1 or TRBD2 (5 bases each). The source material was peripheral blood mononuclear cells (PBMCs), sampled at new diagnosis, from a patient treated with antithyroid drugs. The DNA for the CDR3 is TGTGCCAGCAGCTTTGAGGGGCTAAACACCGGGGAGCTGTTTTTT. This gives the protein CASSFEGLNTGELFF.